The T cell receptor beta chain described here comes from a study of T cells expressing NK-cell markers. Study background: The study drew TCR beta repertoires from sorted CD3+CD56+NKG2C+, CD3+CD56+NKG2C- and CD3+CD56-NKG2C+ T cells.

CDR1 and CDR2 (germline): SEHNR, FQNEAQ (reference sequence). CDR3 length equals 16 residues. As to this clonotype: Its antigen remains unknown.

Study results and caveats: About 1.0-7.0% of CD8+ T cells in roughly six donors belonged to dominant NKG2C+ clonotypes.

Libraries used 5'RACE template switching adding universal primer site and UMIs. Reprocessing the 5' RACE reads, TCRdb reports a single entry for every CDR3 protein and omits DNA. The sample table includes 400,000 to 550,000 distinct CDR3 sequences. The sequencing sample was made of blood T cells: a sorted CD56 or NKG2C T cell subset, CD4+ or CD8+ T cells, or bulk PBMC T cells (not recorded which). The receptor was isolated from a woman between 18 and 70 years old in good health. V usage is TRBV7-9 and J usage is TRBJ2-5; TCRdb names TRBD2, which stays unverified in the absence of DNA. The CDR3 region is CASSPPGLFPGETQYF.